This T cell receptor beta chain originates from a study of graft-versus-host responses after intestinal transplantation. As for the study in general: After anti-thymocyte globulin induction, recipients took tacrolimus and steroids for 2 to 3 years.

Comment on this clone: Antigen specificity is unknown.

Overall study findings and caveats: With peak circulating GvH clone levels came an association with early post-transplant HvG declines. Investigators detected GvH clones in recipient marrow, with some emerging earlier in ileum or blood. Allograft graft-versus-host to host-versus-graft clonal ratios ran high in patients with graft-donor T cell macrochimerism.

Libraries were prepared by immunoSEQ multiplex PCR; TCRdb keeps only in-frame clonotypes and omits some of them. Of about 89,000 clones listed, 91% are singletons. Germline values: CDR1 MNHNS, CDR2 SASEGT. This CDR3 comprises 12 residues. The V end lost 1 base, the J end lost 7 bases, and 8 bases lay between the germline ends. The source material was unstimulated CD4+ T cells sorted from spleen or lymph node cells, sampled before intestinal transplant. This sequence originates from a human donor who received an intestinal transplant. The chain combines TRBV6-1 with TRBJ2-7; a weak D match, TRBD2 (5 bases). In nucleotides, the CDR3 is TGTGCCAGCAGTGAAGGGCGAGGGGAGCAGTACTTC. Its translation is CASSEGRGEQYF.